Below, 3 T cell receptor beta chains from the same sample are listed, as sequenced in a study of T cell responses to AZD1222 COVID-19 vaccine. Assay: immunoSEQ multiplex PCR; the TCRdb copy retains only in-frame clones and omits some. The sample shows approximately 90,000 clones, 90% of them seen only once. Sequencing was performed on peripheral blood, taken on day 0 of AZD1222 vaccination. The receptors were gathered from an adult in good health.

The V call is TRBV12-3 or TRBV12-4, the J call TRBJ1-1; no clear D. The germline V and J ends were trimmed by 3 bases and 8 bases, with 10 bases remaining between them. This CDR3 region has 12 residues. The CDR3 sequence: CASSLAGREAFF. The CDR3 DNA is TGTGCCAGCAGTTTGGCCGGGAGAGAAGCTTTCTTT.

This rearrangement joins TRBV24-1 to TRBJ2-7; D not resolved. CDR1 KGHDR and CDR2 SFDVKD come from the germline V gene. V lost 4 bases and J 4 bases, leaving 4 bases between the germline ends. CDR3 length: 11 amino acids. The CDR3: CATSEGYEQYF. The CDR3 bases are TGTGCCACCAGTGAAGGATACGAGCAGTACTTC.

The chain joins TRBV29-1 to TRBJ2-7; 10 bases are shared with TRBD1. In germline, CDR1 is SQVTM, CDR2 ANQGSEA. The CDR3 spans 14 residues. With 7 bases clipped from V and 1 base from J, the junction kept 7 bases outside the gene matches. The CDR3, as DNA: TGCAGCGCCTGGGACAGGGGAACATCCTACGAGCAGTACTTC. Translation: CSAWDRGTSYEQYF.